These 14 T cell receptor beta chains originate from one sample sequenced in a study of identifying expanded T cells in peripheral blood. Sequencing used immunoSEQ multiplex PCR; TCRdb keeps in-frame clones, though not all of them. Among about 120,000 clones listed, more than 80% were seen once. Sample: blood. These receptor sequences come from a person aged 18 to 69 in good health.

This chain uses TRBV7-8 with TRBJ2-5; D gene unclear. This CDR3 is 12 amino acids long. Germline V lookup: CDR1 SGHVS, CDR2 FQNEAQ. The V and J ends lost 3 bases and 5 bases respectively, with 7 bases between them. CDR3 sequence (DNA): TGTGCCAGCAGCTTGACGGTTGAGACCCAGTACTTC. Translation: CASSLTVETQYF.

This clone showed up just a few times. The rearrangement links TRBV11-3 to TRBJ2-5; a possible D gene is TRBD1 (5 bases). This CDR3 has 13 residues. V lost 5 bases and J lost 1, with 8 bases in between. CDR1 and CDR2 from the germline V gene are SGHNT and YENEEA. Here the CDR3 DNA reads TGTGCCAGCAGCAGAGACAGCCAAGAGACCCAGTACTTC. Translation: CASSRDSQETQYF.

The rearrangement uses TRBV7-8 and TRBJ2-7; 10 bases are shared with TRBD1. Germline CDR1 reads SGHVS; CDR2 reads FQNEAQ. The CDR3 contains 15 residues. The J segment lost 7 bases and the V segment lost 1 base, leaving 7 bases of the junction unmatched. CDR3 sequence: CASSLGDRGTGEQYF. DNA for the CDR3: TGTGCCAGCAGCTTAGGGGACAGGGGAACGGGGGAGCAGTACTTC.

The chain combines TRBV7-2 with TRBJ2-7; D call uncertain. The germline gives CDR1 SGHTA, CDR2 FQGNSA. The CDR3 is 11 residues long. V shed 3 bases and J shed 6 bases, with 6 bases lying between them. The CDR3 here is CASSLVSEQYF. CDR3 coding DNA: TGTGCCAGCAGCTTGGTATCCGAGCAGTACTTC.

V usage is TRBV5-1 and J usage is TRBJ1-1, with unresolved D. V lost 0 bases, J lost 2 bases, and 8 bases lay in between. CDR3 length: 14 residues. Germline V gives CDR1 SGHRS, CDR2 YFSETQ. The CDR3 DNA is TGCGCCAGCAGCTTGGGTGTCCAAAACACTGAAGCTTTCTTT. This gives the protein CASSLGVQNTEAFF. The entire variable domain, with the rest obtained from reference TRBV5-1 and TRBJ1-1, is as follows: KAGVTQTPRYLIKTRGQQVTLSCSPISGHRSVSWYQQTPGQGLQFLFEYFSETQRNKGNFPGRFSGRQFSNSRSEMNVSTLELGDSALYLCASSLGVQNTEAFFGQGTRLTVV.

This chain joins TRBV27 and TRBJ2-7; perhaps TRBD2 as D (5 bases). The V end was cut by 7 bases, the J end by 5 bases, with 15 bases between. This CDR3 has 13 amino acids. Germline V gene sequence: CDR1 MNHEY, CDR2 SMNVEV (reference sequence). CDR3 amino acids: CASTGRTGNEQYF. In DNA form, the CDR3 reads TGTGCCAGCACGGGTCGGACCGGGAACGAGCAGTACTTC.

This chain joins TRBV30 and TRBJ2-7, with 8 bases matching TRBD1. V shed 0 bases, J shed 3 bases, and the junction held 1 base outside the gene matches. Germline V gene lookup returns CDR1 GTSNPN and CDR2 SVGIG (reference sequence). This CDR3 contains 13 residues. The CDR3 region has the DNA TGTGCCTGGAGTGTGACAGGGGACTACGAGCAGTACTTC. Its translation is CAWSVTGDYEQYF. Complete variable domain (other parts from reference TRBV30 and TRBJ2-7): SQTIHQWPATLVQPVGSPLSLECTVEGTSNPNLYWYRQAAGRGLQLLFYSVGIGQISSEVPQNLSASRPQDRQFILSSKKLLLSDSGFYLCAWSVTGDYEQYFGPGTRLTVT.

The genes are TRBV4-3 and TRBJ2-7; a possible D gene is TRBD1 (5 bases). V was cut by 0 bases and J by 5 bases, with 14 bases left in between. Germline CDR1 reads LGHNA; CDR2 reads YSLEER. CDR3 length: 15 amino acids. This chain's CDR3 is CASSQDNTPDNEQYF. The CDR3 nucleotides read TGCGCCAGCAGCCAAGATAACACCCCGGACAACGAGCAGTACTTC.

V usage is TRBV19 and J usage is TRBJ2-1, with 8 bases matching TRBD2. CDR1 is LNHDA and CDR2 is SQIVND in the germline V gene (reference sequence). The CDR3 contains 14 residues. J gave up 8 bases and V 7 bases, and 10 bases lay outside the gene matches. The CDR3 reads CASTPSGGVDEQFF. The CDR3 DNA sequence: TGTGCCAGTACCCCCAGCGGGGGAGTCGATGAGCAGTTCTTC.

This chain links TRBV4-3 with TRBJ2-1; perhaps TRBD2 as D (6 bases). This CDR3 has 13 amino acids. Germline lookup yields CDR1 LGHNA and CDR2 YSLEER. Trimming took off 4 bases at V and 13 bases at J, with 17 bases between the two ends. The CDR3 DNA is TGCGCCAGCAGCCCCGATAGCGGCGGAACCCAGTTCTTC. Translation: CASSPDSGGTQFF.

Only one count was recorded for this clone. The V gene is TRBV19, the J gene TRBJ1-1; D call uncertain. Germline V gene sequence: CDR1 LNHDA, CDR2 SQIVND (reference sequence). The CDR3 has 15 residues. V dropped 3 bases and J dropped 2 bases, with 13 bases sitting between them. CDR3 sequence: CASSMKSAGNTEAFF. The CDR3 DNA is TGTGCCAGTAGTATGAAATCGGCGGGCAACACTGAAGCTTTCTTT.

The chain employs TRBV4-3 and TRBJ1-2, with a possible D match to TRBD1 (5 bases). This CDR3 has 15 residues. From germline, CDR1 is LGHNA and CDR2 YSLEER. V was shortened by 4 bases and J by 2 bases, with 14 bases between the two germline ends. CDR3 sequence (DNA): TGCGCCAGCAGCCTATCCACGGGGCTAAACTATGGCTACACCTTC. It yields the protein CASSLSTGLNYGYTF.

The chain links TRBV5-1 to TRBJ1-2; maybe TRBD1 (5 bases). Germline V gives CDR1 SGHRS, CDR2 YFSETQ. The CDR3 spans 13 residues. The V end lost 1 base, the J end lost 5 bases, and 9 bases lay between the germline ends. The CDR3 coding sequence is TGCGCCAGCAGCTTGTCTGCAGGGTATGGCTACACCTTC. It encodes CASSLSAGYGYTF.

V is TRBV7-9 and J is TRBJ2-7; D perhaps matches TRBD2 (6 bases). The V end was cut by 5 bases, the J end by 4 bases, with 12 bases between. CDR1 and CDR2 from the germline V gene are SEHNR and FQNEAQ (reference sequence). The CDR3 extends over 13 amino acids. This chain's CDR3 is CASSAPGVYEQYF. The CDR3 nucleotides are TGTGCCAGCAGCGCCCCGGGAGTGTACGAGCAGTACTTC.